This T cell receptor beta chain was found in a study of blood T cell repertoires in COVID-19. The wider study: The study drew acute and convalescent COVID-19 samples from the United States, Italy and Spain. Nucleic acid was either cDNA or gDNA, and it came from T cells, B-cell-depleted T cells, or PBMCs.

Repertoires were generated with immunoSEQ multiplex PCR, while TCRdb's copy carries only in-frame clones and drops some. The sample yields about 140,000 clones, about 87% seen once. Enrollment of patients from Seattle took place during active infection, with longitudinal follow-up. The ends lost 3 bases at V and 0 bases at J; junction bases unmatched: 1. The CDR3 runs 15 residues. Germline lookup yields CDR1 SGHRS and CDR2 YFSETQ. The sequence was obtained from a human donor with COVID-19, enrolled during active disease. The donor label of this sample is uncertain. The chain employs TRBV5-1 and TRBJ1-5; 9 nucleotides agree with TRBD1. The sample was peripheral blood. Written as DNA, the CDR3 is TGCGCCAGCAGCTCGGGACAGGGTAGCAATCAGCCCCAGCATTTT. It yields the protein CASSSGQGSNQPQHF.